Listed below are T cell receptor beta chains from one sample, sequenced in a study of vaccination and CD4 T cells after COVID-19. Their recognized antigens are unknown. TCRdb ran MiXCR on the PCR reads and lists one entry per CDR3 protein. Of 21,000 or so distinct CDR3 sequences listed, under 55% are singletons. What was sequenced was CD4+ T cells from blood, cultured in vitro. The receptors derive from a human donor who had recovered from COVID-19. Each CDR3 is given with its conserved first and last residue. A D gene is named only where the DNA matches it firmly. Clone size is stated in some rows and not others, as once, few, many or a class when expanded.

size	V	J	D	DNA	CDR3
.	TRBV6-1	TRBJ1-1	.	TGTGCCAGCAAAGAGGGGGGGATGAACACTGAAGCTTTCTTT	CASKEGGMNTEAFF
.	TRBV7-2	TRBJ2-1	.	TGTGCCAGCAGCTTCTACCAATACAATGAGCAGTTCTTC	CASSFYQYNEQFF
.	TRBV7-9	TRBJ2-5	.	TGTGCCAGCAGCCCGATAGGAGAGACCCAGTACTTC	CASSPIGETQYF
once	TRBV7-3	TRBJ2-3	.	TGTGCCAGCAGCTTACCATCGGCGGGATCGACCCTCGTCACAGATACGCAGTATTTT	CASSLPSAGSTLVTDTQYF
.	TRBV10-3	TRBJ2-1	TRBD2	TGTGCCATCAGTGAAGTGCGGGGGGCGACATACAATGAGCAGTTCTTC	CAISEVRGATYNEQFF
.	TRBV6-1	TRBJ1-5	.	TGTGCCAGCAGTATACAGGGAATGATCGGTCAGCCCCAGCATTTT	CASSIQGMIGQPQHF
.	TRBV11-2	TRBJ2-5	TRBD1	TGTGCCAGCAGCACGATTAGGACAGGGGGGGAGACCCAGTACTTC	CASSTIRTGGETQYF
.	TRBV12-3/TRBV12-4	TRBJ1-5	.	TGTGCCAGCAGTTTAGGCAGGGGCAATCAGCCCCAGCATTTT	CASSLGRGNQPQHF
.	TRBV7-2	TRBJ2-3	.	TGTGCCAGCAGCTTAGCTGCAGGCACCACAGATACGCAGTATTTT	CASSLAAGTTDTQYF
.	TRBV11-2	TRBJ2-2	.	TGTGCCAGCAGCTTCCTCCCGGGGGAGGCCGGGGAGCTGTTTTTT	CASSFLPGEAGELFF
.	TRBV6-1	TRBJ1-5	.	TGTGCCAGCAGTGAGTCGGGCGGATATCAGCCCCAGCATTTT	CASSESGGYQPQHF
.	TRBV19	TRBJ1-2	.	TGTGCCAGTAGTATAGGAACAGGTGGGGGCTATGGCTACACCTTC	CASSIGTGGGYGYTF
.	TRBV7-9	TRBJ2-5	.	TGTGCCAGCAGCTTAGTGGGATGGCGCCAAGAGACCCAGTACTTC	CASSLVGWRQETQYF
.	TRBV6-1	TRBJ1-5	.	TGTGCCAGCAGTGACACCCTCGTTCAGCCCCAGCATTTT	CASSDTLVQPQHF
.	TRBV7-3	TRBJ2-2	TRBD2	TGTGCCAGCAGCTCAGGACTAGCGAGAGACACCGGGGAGCTGTTTTTT	CASSSGLARDTGELFF
few	TRBV7-2	TRBJ1-5	.	TGTGCCAGCAGCCCCTTCGGGGGGAGCCCACGGCCCCAGCATTTT	CASSPFGGSPRPQHF
.	TRBV7-3	TRBJ2-3	TRBD2	TGTGCCAGCAGCTCGGGACTAGCGGGAGTGAAAGATACGCAGTATTTT	CASSSGLAGVKDTQYF
.	TRBV7-6	TRBJ2-7	TRBD2	TGTGCCAGCAGCTTAGAGTCTAGCGGGGCCTACTACGAGCAGTACTTC	CASSLESSGAYYEQYF
.	TRBV28	TRBJ2-3	.	TGTGCCGCCGGGGGGGAGGGGGCATCAGATACGCAGTATTTT	CAAGGEGASDTQYF
few	TRBV7-9	TRBJ1-5	TRBD1	TGTGCCAGCAGTCATGAGTGGGCCGGGACAGGGGATCAGCCCCAGCATTTT	CASSHEWAGTGDQPQHF
.	TRBV11-2	TRBJ2-1	.	TGTGCCAGCAGCTTAAGCCTCGGGTTCGGCTCCTACAATGAGCAGTTCTTC	CASSLSLGFGSYNEQFF
.	TRBV19	TRBJ2-7	.	TGTGCCAGTAGTATCGCAGGCTACGAGCAGTACTTC	CASSIAGYEQYF
.	TRBV7-2	TRBJ1-5	.	TGTGCCAGCAGCTGGGGCCTTGCTGCGAACAATCAGCCCCAGCATTTT	CASSWGLAANNQPQHF
.	TRBV19	TRBJ2-2	TRBD2	TGTGCCAGTAGCCGTCCGTTTAGCGGGGGTTTAACCGGGGAGCTGTTTTTT	CASSRPFSGGLTGELFF
.	TRBV10-2	TRBJ2-7	.	TGCGCCAGCAGTGATCATCCCCCCGGCTACGAGCAGTACTTC	CASSDHPPGYEQYF
once	TRBV27	TRBJ2-1	TRBD2	TGTGCCAGCAGTTTTACTAGCGCGGGGTTTTCCTACAATGAGCAGTTCTTC	CASSFTSAGFSYNEQFF
.	TRBV6-1	TRBJ2-2	TRBD1	TGTGCCAGCAGCAGACAGGGAACCGGGGAGCTGTTTTTT	CASSRQGTGELFF
.	TRBV7-2	TRBJ1-5	.	TGTGCCAGCAGCTTAGTGGGGGATAGCAATCAGCCCCAGCATTTT	CASSLVGDSNQPQHF
.	TRBV5-4	TRBJ2-2	.	TGTGCCAGCAGCTTGAGGGCAGGCCAGGGGACCGGGGAGCTGTTTTTT	CASSLRAGQGTGELFF
.	TRBV20-1	TRBJ2-7	TRBD2	TGCAGTGCTCCTAGGCCGGGCGGGGGGTCGGAGCAGTACTTC	CSAPRPGGGSEQYF
.	TRBV20-1	TRBJ1-2	TRBD1	TGCAGTAGTCGGACAGGGGGAGGTAGTGGCTACACCTTC	CSSRTGGGSGYTF
.	TRBV20-1	TRBJ2-1	TRBD2	TGCAGTGCTGGGACTAGCGGGGGGAAGAACAATGAGCAGTTCTTC	CSAGTSGGKNNEQFF
.	TRBV7-9	TRBJ1-1	TRBD1	TGTGCCAGCAGCCCAGTTAAGGGACAGGGGTTGGCTTTCTTT	CASSPVKGQGLAFF
.	TRBV7-8	TRBJ1-5	.	TGTGCCAGCAGCTCAAGGGTATCAGTTGGTCAGCCCCAGCATTTT	CASSSRVSVGQPQHF
.	TRBV6-1	TRBJ2-7	.	TGTGCCAGCACTAAAGGAATTCCCTACGAGCAGTACTTC	CASTKGIPYEQYF
.	TRBV20-1	TRBJ1-1	TRBD1	TGCAGTGCTAGAAGACAGGGTACTTACATGAACACTGAAGCTTTCTTT	CSARRQGTYMNTEAFF
few	TRBV7-2	TRBJ1-2	TRBD1	TGTGCCAGTTCCCGCCGCGGACAGGGGGCGTTGGACTATGGCTACACCTTC	CASSRRGQGALDYGYTF
.	TRBV6-1	TRBJ2-7	.	TGTGCCAGCAACCTAAACTACGAGCAGTACTTC	CASNLNYEQYF
few	TRBV6-2/TRBV6-3	TRBJ2-3	.	TGTGCCAGCAGTGCCTGGGGGCGGACAACAAGCGGTACAGATACGCAGTATTTT	CASSAWGRTTSGTDTQYF
.	TRBV11-3	TRBJ1-1	.	TGTGCCAGCAGCTTAGACAGCGTCACTGAAGCTTTCTTT	CASSLDSVTEAFF
once	TRBV28	TRBJ1-2	.	TGTGCCAGCAGCATAGGGGATTTCACTAACTATGGCTACACCTTC	CASSIGDFTNYGYTF
.	TRBV7-3	TRBJ2-1	TRBD2	TGTGCCAGCAGCTGGGGACTAGCGGGAGGGCCTGAGCAGTTCTTC	CASSWGLAGGPEQFF
.	TRBV5-1	TRBJ1-1	.	TGCGCCAGCGGGTATGGGAACACTGAAGCTTTCTTT	CASGYGNTEAFF
.	TRBV11-2	TRBJ2-7	.	TGTGCCAGCAGCTTAGCGCCGACCGGGGTCCGGGGGGAGCAGTACTTC	CASSLAPTGVRGEQYF
.	TRBV19	TRBJ1-5	TRBD1	TGTGCCAGTAGTAGCGGGACAGGGGGCCTTCGAGGGAGTCAGCCCCAGCATTTT	CASSSGTGGLRGSQPQHF
.	TRBV28	TRBJ2-7	.	TGTGCCAGCAGTTTCCAGCTGGGCGAGCAGTACTTC	CASSFQLGEQYF
once	TRBV6-1	TRBJ2-7	.	TGTGCCAGCACGGGACAAACCCGCGAGCAGTACTTC	CASTGQTREQYF